What follows are 31 T cell receptor beta chains derived from one specimen sequenced in a study of beta chain features in type 1 diabetes. The isolated RNA, all of it, was reverse transcribed, so expressed TCRB transcripts were what got sequenced. Profiled with immunoSEQ multiplex PCR; TCRdb holds only in-frame clones, not every one. This table holds 600,000 to 750,000 clones, roughly 12% found once. Their cognate antigens are unknown. Study-level results: Moderate yet significant TCRB CDR3 shortening was seen in Type 1 diabetes patients in all four CD4+ subsets.

Sequenced input: naive CD4+ T cells from blood. These receptors all stem from a man aged 30-40 years with type 1 diabetes.

In its sample, this clone was seen a few times. V is TRBV9 and J is TRBJ2-5, with 13 bases that match TRBD2. Germline trimming cut 4 bases from V and 5 bases from J; bases unmatched to any gene: 2. The V gene's germline CDR1 is SGDLS and CDR2 YYNGEE. The CDR3 loop spans 14 amino acids. The CDR3 DNA reads TGTGCCAGCAGCCCGGGACTAGCGGGGGAGACCCAGTACTTC. Translated, it gives CASSPGLAGETQYF.

This chain links TRBV10-3 with TRBJ1-1; tentatively, D is TRBD1 (6 bases). V was clipped by 3 bases and J by 8 bases, with 16 bases between them. Germline CDR1 reads ENHRY; CDR2 reads SYGVKD. CDR3 length: 14 residues. The CDR3 loop is CAISDGRGSWEAFF. Here the CDR3 DNA reads TGTGCCATCAGTGATGGCAGGGGCTCATGGGAAGCTTTCTTT.

This clone was seen only a few times. The chain recombines TRBV5-6 with TRBJ2-7, with D unresolved. The V gene's germline CDR1 is SGHDT and CDR2 YYEEEE. The CDR3 is 11 amino acids. The V and J ends lost 5 bases and 4 bases respectively, with 7 bases between them. The CDR3 loop is CASRSHYEQYF. The DNA for the CDR3 is TGTGCCAGCAGATCCCATTACGAGCAGTACTTC.

This clone has a handful of counts. This sequence joins TRBV30 and TRBJ2-7; 12 bases match TRBD1. The CDR3 spans 12 residues. Germline lookup yields CDR1 GTSNPN and CDR2 SVGIG (reference sequence). The CDR3 spells CASGTGGNEQYF. Written as DNA, the CDR3 is TGTGCGTCCGGGACAGGGGGCAACGAGCAGTACTTC.

Concerning this clone itself: Different DNA sequences within this sample yield the same CDR3. The chain recombines TRBV10-3 with TRBJ1-5; D unresolved. Germline assignment: CDR1 ENHRY and CDR2 SYGVKD. The CDR3 length is 12 residues. V was trimmed by 5 bases and J by 5 bases, leaving 7 bases between them. The CDR3 region is CAISPGDQPQHF. DNA for the CDR3: TGTGCCATCAGTCCAGGTGATCAGCCCCAGCATTTT.

The chain has TRBV10-2 and TRBJ1-5; D unclear. V lost 2 bases to trimming and J lost 0 bases, with 11 bases between them. CDR1 and CDR2 from the germline V gene are WSHSY and SAAADI. The CDR3 length is 16 residues. CDR3 bases: TGCGCCAGCAGTGAGGGAACAGTAAATAGCAATCAGCCCCAGCATTTT. Translating gives CASSEGTVNSNQPQHF.

V usage is TRBV9 and J usage is TRBJ2-3, with 10 positions matching TRBD2. The V gene end was trimmed by 3 bases and the J gene end by 7 bases; junction bases not matched to a gene: 8. CDR1 SGDLS and CDR2 YYNGEE come from the germline V gene. CDR3 size: 15 residues. The CDR3 protein is CASSGTSGGANTQYF. CDR3 in DNA: TGTGCCAGCAGCGGAACCAGCGGGGGGGCGAATACGCAGTATTTT.

The V and J genes are TRBV7-9 and TRBJ1-6; D remains ambiguous. The germline gives CDR1 SEHNR, CDR2 FQNEAQ (reference sequence). Trimming stripped 1 base from V and 14 bases from J, with 9 bases between. This CDR3 has 12 amino acids. CDR3 sequence: CASSLEVGTLHF. The CDR3 DNA sequence: TGTGCCAGCAGCTTAGAGGTGGGCACCCTCCACTTT.

The sample holds a few counts of this clone. This sequence joins TRBV5-8 and TRBJ1-5; unclear D gene. The CDR3 spans 14 residues. Trimming pared 5 bases from V and 2 bases from J, leaving 11 bases between. Germline V gives CDR1 SGHTS, CDR2 YDEGEE. The CDR3: CASSESWGNQPQHF. CDR3 bases: TGTGCCAGCAGTGAGTCATGGGGCAATCAGCCCCAGCATTTT.

The DNA of the CDR3 is TGTGCTAGTGGAAACCTCCCGACGGGGGGGCGGACAGATACGCAGTATTTT. Translated: CASGNLPTGGRTDTQYF. The chain recombines TRBV12-5 with TRBJ2-3; 8 positions agree with TRBD2. Germline loops: CDR1 LGHNT, CDR2 FRNRAP. CDR3 length: 17 residues. V lost 6 bases and J lost 3; bases outside the gene matches: 14.

The chain carries TRBV4-2 and TRBJ1-2; 8 nucleotides line up with TRBD1. Germline V lookup: CDR1 LGHNA, CDR2 YNFKEQ. V was clipped by 0 bases and J by 4 bases; unmatched bases: 13. There are 18 residues in the CDR3. CDR3 in DNA: TGTGCCAGCAGCCAAGAGACGCCCGCCCCCGGGACAGGCTATGGCTACACCTTC. It is translated as CASSQETPAPGTGYGYTF.

This clone was observed a few times. The rearrangement uses TRBV18 and TRBJ1-3; D is unresolved. Germline V gene sequence: CDR1 KGHSH, CDR2 LQKENI. The CDR3 totals 15 residues. V lost 3 bases and J lost 0, with 9 bases in between. CDR3 protein: CASSPMEDSGNTIYF. As DNA, the CDR3 is TGTGCCAGCTCACCGATGGAAGACTCTGGAAACACCATATATTTT.

In this sample, this clone turned up a few times. The chain joins TRBV10-3 to TRBJ2-7; tentatively, D is TRBD2 (5 bases). The CDR3 length is 13 residues. Germline values: CDR1 ENHRY, CDR2 SYGVKD. With 6 bases removed from V and 3 bases from J, the gap between germline ends came to 12 bases. The CDR3 sequence is CAISHITSYEQYF. For the CDR3, the DNA is TGTGCCATCAGCCACATTACTAGCTACGAGCAGTACTTC.

This chain uses TRBV5-4 with TRBJ1-3; D call uncertain. CDR3 length: 14 residues. Trimming removed 1 base at V and 1 base at J, with 6 bases between. CDR1 SGHNT and CDR2 YYREEE come from the germline V gene (reference sequence). The CDR3 bases are TGTGCCAGCAGCTTGACGGAATCTGGAAACACCATATATTTT. Residues: CASSLTESGNTIYF.

This clone has more than one count but fewer than ten. V and J are TRBV7-2 and TRBJ2-5; D uncertain. V lost 3 bases and J lost 4, with 6 bases in between. This CDR3 comprises 12 residues. Per germline, CDR1 SGHTA and CDR2 FQGNSA. This chain's CDR3 is CASSFMAETQYF. The CDR3 DNA follows: TGTGCCAGCAGCTTTATGGCAGAGACCCAGTACTTC.

Remarks on this clone: Different DNA sequences within this sample yield the same CDR3. The genes are TRBV9 and TRBJ1-1; no clear D. The germline CDR1 and CDR2 sequences are SGDLS and YYNGEE. V was pared by 0 bases and J by 1 base, with 4 bases between. There are 13 residues in the CDR3. The CDR3 sequence is CASSVDRNTEAFF. CDR3 DNA: TGTGCCAGCAGCGTAGACAGGAACACTGAAGCTTTCTTT.

The J gene is TRBJ2-3, the V gene TRBV4-3; TRBD2 matches 8 bases. Germline loops: CDR1 LGHNA, CDR2 YSLEER. The CDR3 length is 19 residues. V dropped 4 bases and J dropped 1; count of bases not matched to a gene: 16. The CDR3 reads CASSPRPPGGAGGTDTQYF. The DNA for the CDR3 is TGCGCCAGCAGCCCCAGGCCCCCCGGGGGAGCGGGGGGCACAGATACGCAGTATTTT.

This chain links TRBV30 with TRBJ2-2, with TRBD2 matching over 12 bases. The ends lost 3 bases at V and 7 bases at J; junction bases unmatched: 12. CDR1 and CDR2 (germline): GTSNPN, SVGIG (reference sequence). This CDR3 is built from 17 residues. This chain's CDR3 is CAWREILAGGPRGELFF. CDR3 nucleotide sequence: TGTGCCTGGAGGGAAATCCTAGCGGGGGGGCCCCGCGGGGAGCTGTTTTTT.

The chain links TRBV5-1 to TRBJ2-1; 7 bases match TRBD1. The CDR3 runs to 16 residues. CDR1 and CDR2 (germline): SGHRS, YFSETQ. Trimming at V came to 1 base and at J to 4 bases, leaving 8 bases not matched to a gene. This CDR3 is CASSLMGQSTYNEQFF. The CDR3 region has the DNA TGCGCCAGCAGCTTGATGGGACAGAGCACTTACAATGAGCAGTTCTTC.

The CDR3, as DNA: TGCGCCAGCAGCCAAGATCAAGGCAGGTACGAGACCCAGTACTTC. Its translation: CASSQDQGRYETQYF. V is TRBV4-3 and J is TRBJ2-5; D not resolved. V was pared by 0 bases and J by 5 bases, with 13 bases between. CDR3 size: 15 residues. CDR1 and CDR2 from the germline V gene are LGHNA and YSLEER.

This clone turned up a few times. This chain joins TRBV5-4 and TRBJ2-5, with D perhaps matching TRBD1 or TRBD2 (6 bases each). V lost 1 base and J 5 bases, leaving 9 bases between the germline ends. The CDR3 contains 13 residues. Germline CDR1 is SGHNT and CDR2 is YYREEE (reference sequence). In DNA, the CDR3 is TGTGCCAGCAGCTTGTCGGGGGCTGAGACCCAGTACTTC. Amino acids: CASSLSGAETQYF.

On this clone itself: The same CDR3 can be traced to other DNA sequences in this sample. The rearrangement uses TRBV2 and TRBJ2-7; D remains unclear. Deletions cut 4 bases from V and 4 bases from J, with 5 bases between. CDR1 and CDR2 from the germline V gene are SNHLY and FYNNEI. The CDR3 extends over 11 amino acids. The CDR3: CASSVTYEQYF. In DNA form, the CDR3 reads TGTGCCAGCAGTGTCACATACGAGCAGTACTTC.

The V call is TRBV7-9, the J call TRBJ1-4; D remains unclear. Trimming left V 7 bases short and J 6 bases short, with 12 bases between. In germline, CDR1 is SEHNR, CDR2 FQNEAQ (reference sequence). The CDR3 loop spans 13 amino acids. CDR3 nucleotide sequence: TGTGCCAGCACCGCCCCAGAAGATGAAAAACTGTTTTTT. Translation gives CASTAPEDEKLFF.

There are a few counts of this clone. The chain couples TRBV28 to TRBJ2-4; perhaps TRBD1 as D (6 bases). CDR1 is MDHEN, CDR2 SYDVKM, per germline. The CDR3 totals 12 residues. Trimming left V 7 bases short and J 11 bases short, with 15 bases between. The CDR3 spells CASTRGSQLQYF. As DNA, the CDR3 is TGTGCCAGCACGAGGGGGTCACAGCTTCAGTACTTC.

This clone has only a few counts. The chain employs TRBV2 and TRBJ1-2; no clear D. The CDR3 is made up of 10 amino acids. The germline V gene has CDR1 SNHLY and CDR2 FYNNEI. The V and J ends lost 6 bases and 10 bases respectively, with 9 bases between them. The DNA for the CDR3 is TGTGCCAGCAGGTTGGTGGACTACACCTTC. Protein sequence: CASRLVDYTF.

The chain couples TRBV20-1 to TRBJ2-7; TRBD1 or TRBD2 may be the D gene (5 bases each). In germline, CDR1 is DFQATT, CDR2 SNEGSKA (reference sequence). CDR3 length: 11 residues. Trimming left V 4 bases short and J 5 bases short, with 9 bases between. CDR3 sequence: CSAKVGHEQYF. The DNA of the CDR3 is TGCAGTGCTAAGGTGGGACACGAGCAGTACTTC.

This clone has only a few counts. The V call is TRBV5-6, the J call TRBJ1-4; D perhaps matches TRBD1 (5 bases). CDR1 is SGHDT, CDR2 YYEEEE, per germline. CDR3 length: 16 amino acids. V was shortened by 1 base and J by 8 bases, with 18 bases between the two germline ends. The DNA of the CDR3 is TGTGCCAGCAGCTTGAAGGGCGCAGGGAGTTTCGAAAAACTGTTTTTT. The encoded protein is CASSLKGAGSFEKLFF.

This chain uses TRBV7-2 with TRBJ2-1; 10 bases match TRBD2. The V segment lost 4 bases and the J segment 4 bases; nucleotides outside the gene matches: 4. Germline V gene sequence: CDR1 SGHTA, CDR2 FQGNSA. CDR3 length equals 15 residues. The CDR3 loop is CASSSSAGGYNEQFF. CDR3 bases: TGTGCCAGCAGCTCCTCAGCGGGGGGGTACAATGAGCAGTTCTTC.

J is TRBJ1-5 and V is TRBV2; a weak D match, TRBD1 (6 bases). This CDR3 comprises 13 residues. Germline V gives CDR1 SNHLY, CDR2 FYNNEI. The V and J ends lost 7 bases and 1 base respectively, with 8 bases between them. As DNA, the CDR3 is TGTGCCAGCAATAGGGGGAGCAATCAGCCCCAGCATTTT. Its translation: CASNRGSNQPQHF. Together with reference TRBV2 and TRBJ1-5, the CDR3 gives the full variable domain: EPEVTQTPSHQVTQMGQEVILRCVPISNHLYFYWYRQILGQKVEFLVSFYNNEISEKSEIFDDQFSVERPDGSNFTLKIRSTKLEDSAMYFCASNRGSNQPQHFGDGTRLSIL.

V usage is TRBV2 and J usage is TRBJ2-5, with D maybe TRBD1 (6 bases). CDR1 is SNHLY and CDR2 is FYNNEI in the germline V gene. The ends were cut back, 0 bases at V and 1 base at J, with 12 bases in the middle. The CDR3 extends over 16 amino acids. This CDR3 is CASSEAPGVLQETQYF. CDR3 DNA sequence: TGTGCCAGCAGTGAAGCGCCAGGGGTTCTCCAAGAGACCCAGTACTTC.

This clone was counted ten times or more. This rearrangement joins TRBV16 to TRBJ1-3; TRBD1 matches 8 bases. In germline, CDR1 is KGHSY, CDR2 FQNENV. The CDR3 contains 16 residues. V gave up 4 bases and J gave up 4 bases; unmatched junction bases: 9. This chain's CDR3 is CASSPRTGLFGNTIYF. The CDR3 nucleotides are TGTGCCAGCAGCCCACGGACAGGGCTTTTCGGAAACACCATATATTTT.